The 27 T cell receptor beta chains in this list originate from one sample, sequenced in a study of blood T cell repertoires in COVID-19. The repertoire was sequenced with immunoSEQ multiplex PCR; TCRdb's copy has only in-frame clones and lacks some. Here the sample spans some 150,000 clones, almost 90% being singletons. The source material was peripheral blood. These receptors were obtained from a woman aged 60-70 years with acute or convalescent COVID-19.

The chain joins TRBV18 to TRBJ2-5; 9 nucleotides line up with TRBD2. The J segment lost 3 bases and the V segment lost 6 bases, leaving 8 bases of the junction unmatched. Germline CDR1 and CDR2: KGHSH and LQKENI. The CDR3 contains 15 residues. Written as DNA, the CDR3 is TGTGCCAGCTCCCTAGCGGGGCATAAAGAAGAGACCCAGTACTTC. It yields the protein CASSLAGHKEETQYF.

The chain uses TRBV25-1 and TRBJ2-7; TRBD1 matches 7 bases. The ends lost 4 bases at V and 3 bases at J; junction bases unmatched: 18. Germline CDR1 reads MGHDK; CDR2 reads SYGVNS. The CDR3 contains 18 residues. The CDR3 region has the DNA TGTGCCAGCAGTGCCCTTGAGACGAGGGGGCGGCTCGGCTACGAGCAGTACTTC. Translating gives CASSALETRGRLGYEQYF.

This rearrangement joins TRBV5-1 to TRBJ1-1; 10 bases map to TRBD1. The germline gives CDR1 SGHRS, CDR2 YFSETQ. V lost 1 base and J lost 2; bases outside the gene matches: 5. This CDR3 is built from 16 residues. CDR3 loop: CASSLRQGAQNTEAFF. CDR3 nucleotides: TGCGCCAGCAGCTTGCGACAGGGGGCTCAAAACACTGAAGCTTTCTTT.

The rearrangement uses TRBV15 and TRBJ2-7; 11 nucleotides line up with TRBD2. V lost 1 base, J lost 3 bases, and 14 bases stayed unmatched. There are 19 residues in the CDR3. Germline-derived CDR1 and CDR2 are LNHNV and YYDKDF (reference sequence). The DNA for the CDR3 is TGTGCCACCAGCAGAGTCCTTCCAAATACCGGGACTAGCGGCTACGAGCAGTACTTC. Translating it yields CATSRVLPNTGTSGYEQYF.

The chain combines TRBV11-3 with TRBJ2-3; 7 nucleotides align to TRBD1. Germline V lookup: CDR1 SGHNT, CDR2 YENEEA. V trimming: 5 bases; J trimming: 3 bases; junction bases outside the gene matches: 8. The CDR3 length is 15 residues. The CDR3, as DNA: TGTGCCAGCAGCCTGCGACAGGGCTGGACAGATACGCAGTATTTT. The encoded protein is CASSLRQGWTDTQYF.

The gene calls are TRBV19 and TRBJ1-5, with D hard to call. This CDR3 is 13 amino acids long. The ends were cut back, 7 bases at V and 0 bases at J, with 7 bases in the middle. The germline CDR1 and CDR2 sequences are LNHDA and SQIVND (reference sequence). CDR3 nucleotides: TGTGCCAGTAATATCCGTAGCAATCAGCCCCAGCATTTT. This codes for CASNIRSNQPQHF.

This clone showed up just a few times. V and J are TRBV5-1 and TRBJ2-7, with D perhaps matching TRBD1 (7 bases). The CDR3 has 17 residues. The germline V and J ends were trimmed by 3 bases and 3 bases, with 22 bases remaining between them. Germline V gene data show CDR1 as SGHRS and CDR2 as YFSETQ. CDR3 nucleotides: TGCGCCAGCAGCTCTGGGGGGCGGGACAGTCTGTACTACGAGCAGTACTTC. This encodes CASSSGGRDSLYYEQYF.

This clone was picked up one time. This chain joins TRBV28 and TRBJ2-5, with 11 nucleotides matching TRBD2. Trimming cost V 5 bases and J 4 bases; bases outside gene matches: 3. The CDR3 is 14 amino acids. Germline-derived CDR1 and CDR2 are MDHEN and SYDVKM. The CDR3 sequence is CASSLAGGGETQYF. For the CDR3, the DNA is TGTGCCAGCAGTCTAGCGGGGGGTGGAGAGACCCAGTACTTC.

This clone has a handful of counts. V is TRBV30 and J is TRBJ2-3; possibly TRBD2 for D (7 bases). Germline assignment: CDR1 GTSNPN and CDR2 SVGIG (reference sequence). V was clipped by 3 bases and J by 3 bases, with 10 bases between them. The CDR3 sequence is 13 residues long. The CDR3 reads CAWRGGATDTQYF. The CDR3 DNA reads TGTGCCTGGAGAGGGGGGGCGACAGATACGCAGTATTTT.

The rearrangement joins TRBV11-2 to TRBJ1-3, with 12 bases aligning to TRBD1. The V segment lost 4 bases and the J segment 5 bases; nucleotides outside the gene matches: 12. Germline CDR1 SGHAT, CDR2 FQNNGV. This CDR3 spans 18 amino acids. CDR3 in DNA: TGTGCCAGCAGCTGGTCTAGGGGGACAGGGGGCGGCCGAAACACCATATATTTT. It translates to CASSWSRGTGGGRNTIYF.

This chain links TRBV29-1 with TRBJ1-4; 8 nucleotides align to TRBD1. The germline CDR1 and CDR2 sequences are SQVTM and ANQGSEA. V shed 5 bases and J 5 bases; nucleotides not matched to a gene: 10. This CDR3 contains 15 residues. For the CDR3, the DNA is TGCAGCGTTCTAGGACAGGGCGGAAAGAATGAAAAACTGTTTTTT. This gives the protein CSVLGQGGKNEKLFF.

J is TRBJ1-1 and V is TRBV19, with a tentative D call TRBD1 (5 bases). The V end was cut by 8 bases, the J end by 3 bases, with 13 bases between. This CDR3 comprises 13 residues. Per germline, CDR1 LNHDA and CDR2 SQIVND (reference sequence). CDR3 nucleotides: TGTGCCAGTTACCCAGGGTATGACACTGAAGCTTTCTTT. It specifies CASYPGYDTEAFF.

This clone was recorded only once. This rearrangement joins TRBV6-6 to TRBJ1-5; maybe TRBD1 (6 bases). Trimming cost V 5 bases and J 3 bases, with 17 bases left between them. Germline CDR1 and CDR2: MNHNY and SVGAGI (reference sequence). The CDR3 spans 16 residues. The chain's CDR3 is CASSKPTGTNNQPQHF. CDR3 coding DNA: TGTGCCAGCAGTAAACCAACCGGGACAAACAATCAGCCCCAGCATTTT.

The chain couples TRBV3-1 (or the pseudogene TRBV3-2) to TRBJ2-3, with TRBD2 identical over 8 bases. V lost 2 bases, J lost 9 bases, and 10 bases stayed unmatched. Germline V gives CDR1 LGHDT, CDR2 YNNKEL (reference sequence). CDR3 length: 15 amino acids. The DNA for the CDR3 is TGTGCCAGCAGCCAATTCGGGGGGGCCCTCGGCACGCAGTATTTT. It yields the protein CASSQFGGALGTQYF.

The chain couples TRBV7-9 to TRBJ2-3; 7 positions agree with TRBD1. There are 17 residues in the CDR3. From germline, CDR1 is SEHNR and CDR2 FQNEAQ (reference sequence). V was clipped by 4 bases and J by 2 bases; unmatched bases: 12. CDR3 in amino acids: CASSSGPGQSFTDTQYF. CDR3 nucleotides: TGTGCCAGCAGCTCGGGGCCGGGACAGAGTTTCACAGATACGCAGTATTTT.

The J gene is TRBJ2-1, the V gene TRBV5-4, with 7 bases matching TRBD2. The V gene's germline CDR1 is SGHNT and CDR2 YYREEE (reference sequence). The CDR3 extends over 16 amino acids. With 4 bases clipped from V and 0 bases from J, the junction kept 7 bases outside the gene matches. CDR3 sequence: CASSRAGGGSYNEQFF. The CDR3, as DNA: TGTGCCAGCAGCAGGGCGGGCGGGGGCTCCTACAATGAGCAGTTCTTC.

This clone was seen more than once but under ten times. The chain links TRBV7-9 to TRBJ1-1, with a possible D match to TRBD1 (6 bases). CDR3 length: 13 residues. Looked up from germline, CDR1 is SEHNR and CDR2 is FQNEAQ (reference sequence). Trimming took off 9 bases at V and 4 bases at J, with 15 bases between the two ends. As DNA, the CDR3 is TGTGCCAGTCGCTTCCGGACAGCCACTGAAGCTTTCTTT. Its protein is CASRFRTATEAFF.

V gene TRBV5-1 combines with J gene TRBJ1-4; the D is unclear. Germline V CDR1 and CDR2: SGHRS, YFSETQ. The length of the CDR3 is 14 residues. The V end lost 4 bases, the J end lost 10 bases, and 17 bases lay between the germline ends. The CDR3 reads CASSLTAGEGKLFF. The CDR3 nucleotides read TGCGCCAGCAGCCTTACCGCCGGGGAGGGAAAACTGTTTTTT.

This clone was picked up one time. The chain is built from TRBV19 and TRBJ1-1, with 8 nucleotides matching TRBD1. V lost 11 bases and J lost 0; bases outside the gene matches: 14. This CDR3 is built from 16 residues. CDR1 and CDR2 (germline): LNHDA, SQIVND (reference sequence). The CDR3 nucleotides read TGTGCCTCAGGGGGGCAGGGGGCGAAATTGAACACTGAAGCTTTCTTT. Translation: CASGGQGAKLNTEAFF.

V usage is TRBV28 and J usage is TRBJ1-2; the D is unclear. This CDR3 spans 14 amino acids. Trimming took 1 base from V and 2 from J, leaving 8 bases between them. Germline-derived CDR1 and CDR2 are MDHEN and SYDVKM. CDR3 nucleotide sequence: TGTGCCAGCAGTTTATTCGGGGTCAACTATGGCTACACCTTC. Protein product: CASSLFGVNYGYTF.

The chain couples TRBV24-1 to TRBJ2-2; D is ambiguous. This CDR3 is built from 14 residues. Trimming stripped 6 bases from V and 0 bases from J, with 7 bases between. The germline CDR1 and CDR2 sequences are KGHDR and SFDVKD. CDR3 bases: TGTGCCACCAGTCGTGTCCCGAACACCGGGGAGCTGTTTTTT. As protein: CATSRVPNTGELFF.

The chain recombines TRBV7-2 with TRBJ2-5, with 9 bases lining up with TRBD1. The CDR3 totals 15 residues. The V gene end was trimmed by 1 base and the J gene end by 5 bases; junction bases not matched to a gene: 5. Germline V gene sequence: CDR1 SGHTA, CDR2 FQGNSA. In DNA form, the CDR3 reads TGTGCCAGCAGCTTAGACAGGGGGCTGATGGAGACCCAGTACTTC. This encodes CASSLDRGLMETQYF.

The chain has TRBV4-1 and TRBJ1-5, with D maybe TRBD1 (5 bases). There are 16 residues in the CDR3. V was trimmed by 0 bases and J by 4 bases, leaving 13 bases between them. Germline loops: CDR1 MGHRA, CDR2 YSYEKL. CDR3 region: CASSQDRGRANQPQHF. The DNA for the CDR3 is TGCGCCAGCAGCCAAGATAGGGGCAGGGCAAATCAGCCCCAGCATTTT.

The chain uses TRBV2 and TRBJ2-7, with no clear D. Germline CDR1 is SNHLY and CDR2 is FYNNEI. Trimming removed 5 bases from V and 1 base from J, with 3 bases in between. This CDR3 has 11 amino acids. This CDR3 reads CASSPSYEQYF. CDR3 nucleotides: TGTGCCAGCAGTCCTTCCTACGAGCAGTACTTC.

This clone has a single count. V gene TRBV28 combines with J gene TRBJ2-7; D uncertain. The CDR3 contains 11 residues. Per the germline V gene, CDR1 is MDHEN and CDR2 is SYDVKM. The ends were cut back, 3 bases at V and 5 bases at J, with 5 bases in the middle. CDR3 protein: CASSFLNEQYF. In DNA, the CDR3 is TGTGCCAGCAGTTTTTTAAACGAGCAGTACTTC.

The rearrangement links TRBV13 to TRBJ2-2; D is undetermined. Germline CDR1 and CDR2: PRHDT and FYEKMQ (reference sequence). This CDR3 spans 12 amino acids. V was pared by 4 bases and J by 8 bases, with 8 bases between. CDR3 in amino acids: CASSWQNGELFF. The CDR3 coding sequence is TGTGCCAGCAGCTGGCAAAATGGGGAGCTGTTTTTT. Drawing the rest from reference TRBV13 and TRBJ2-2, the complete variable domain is AAGVIQSPRHLIKEKRETATLKCYPIPRHDTVYWYQQGPGQDPQFLISFYEKMQSDKGSIPDRFSAQQFSDYHSELNMSSLELGDSALYFCASSWQNGELFFGEGSRLTVL.

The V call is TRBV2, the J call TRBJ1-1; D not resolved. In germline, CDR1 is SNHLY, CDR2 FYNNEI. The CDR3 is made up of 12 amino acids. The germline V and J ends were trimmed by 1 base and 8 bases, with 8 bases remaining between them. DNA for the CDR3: TGTGCCAGCAGTGAAGGTCCGACAGAAGCTTTCTTT. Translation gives CASSEGPTEAFF.